These T cell receptor beta chains were read from a single sample in a study of blood T cell repertoires in COVID-19. TCRdb keeps only in-frame clones here, not all; method: immunoSEQ multiplex PCR. The sample lists tens of thousands of clones; roughly 80% were seen once. The sample comprised peripheral blood. The receptor set was obtained from a middle-aged man with acute or convalescent COVID-19. Each CDR3 is given with its conserved first and last residue. The order of the fields is J gene, V gene, CDR3 protein.

TRBJ2-1 | TRBV7-2 | CASSLLVTGGGDEQFF
TRBJ2-3 | TRBV27 | CASSLYSVSRDTQYF
TRBJ1-2 | TRBV6-2/TRBV6-3 | CASSFSDYGYTF
TRBJ1-1 | TRBV7-2 | CASSSPAGIMNTEAFF
TRBJ1-1 | TRBV19 | CASSNDREDTEAFF
TRBJ2-1 | TRBV5-8 | CASSLRGESFNEQFF
TRBJ2-1 | TRBV18 | CATQTGTSAYNEQFF
TRBJ2-5 | TRBV6-5 | CQSRRNYWETQYF
TRBJ1-5 | TRBV19 | CASSISGGNQPQHF
TRBJ2-7 | TRBV20-1 | CSASSRPYTSYEQYF
TRBJ2-3 | TRBV5-4 | CASSDRTSGRSDTQYF
TRBJ1-4 | TRBV28 | CASSPSGQGAFTNEKLFF
TRBJ2-5 | TRBV11-3 | CASSPGTDGGETQYF
TRBJ2-1 | TRBV11-3 | CASSYQGFNEQFF
TRBJ2-1 | TRBV28 | CASSSTSGGYNEQFF
TRBJ2-3 | TRBV28 | CASSLLPLAGGADTQYF
TRBJ2-1 | TRBV28 | CASSPLSALNNEQFF
TRBJ1-2 | TRBV2 | CASSENSLLSYGYTF